These T cell receptor beta chains were read from a single sample in a study of tumor-infiltrating lymphocytes in primary liver carcinoma. TCRdb used MiXCR to reprocess the multiplex PCR reads, holding one entry per CDR3 protein. The sample lists a few hundred thousand distinct CDR3 sequences, about 50% seen once, with about a sixth in the top ten. Sequencing used peripheral blood. The origin of the receptors is a woman in her 30s with primary liver carcinoma and hepatitis B virus infection. Both conserved end residues are part of each CDR3. A D gene is named only where the DNA matches it firmly. Size tells how often a clone was seen (once, few, many) or the class of an expanded clone, and some rows leave it out.

TRBJ2-5 TRBD2 - TRBV14 CASSQDRASGSRQETQYF TGTGCCAGCAGCCAAGATAGGGCTAGCGGGAGTCGGCAAGAGACCCAGTACTTC
TRBJ1-2 - many TRBV4-3 CASSPRVADGYTF TGCGCCAGCAGCCCCAGGGTCGCGGACGGCTACACCTTC
TRBJ2-5 TRBD1 - TRBV29-1 CSVEDRQGAVTQHF TGCAGCGTTGAAGATCGGCAGGGGGCCGTGACCCAGCACTTC
TRBJ1-3 - - TRBV7-8 CASSALSGNTIYF TGTGCCAGCAGCGCCCTCTCTGGAAACACCATATATTTT
TRBJ2-1 - once TRBV28 CASSLGVAENSYNEQFF TGTGCCAGCAGTTTGGGTGTAGCGGAGAACTCCTACAATGAGCAGTTCTTC
TRBJ2-3 - - TRBV4-2 CASSQVLTGGFDTQYF TGTGCCAGTAGCCAGGTGCTAACCGGTGGCTTTGATACGCAGTATTTT
TRBJ2-6 TRBD1 - TRBV11-3 CSSSGRTGANVVTF TGTTCCAGCAGCGGTCGAACAGGGGCCAACGTCGTGACTTTC
TRBJ1-3 TRBD1 - TRBV6-6 CASTYGGRGPSGNTIYF TGTGCCAGCACTTACGGGGGCAGGGGGCCTTCTGGAAACACCATATATTTT
TRBJ2-5 TRBD2 - TRBV11-1 CTSSSRVAGLQETQYF TGTACCAGCAGCTCCCGAGTAGCGGGGCTCCAAGAGACCCAGTACTTC
TRBJ1-5 - - TRBV21-1 CASSKGYRQPSNQPQHF TGTGCCAGCAGCAAAGGTTATAGACAGCCTAGCAATCAGCCCCAGCATTTT
TRBJ2-5 TRBD1 many TRBV12-3/TRBV12-4 CASRLGQAEVETQYF TGTGCCAGTAGGCTGGGACAGGCGGAAGTTGAGACCCAGTACTTC
TRBJ2-3 TRBD2 - TRBV7-9 CASRPGLAGDWGTDTQYF TGTGCCAGCAGACCGGGACTAGCGGGAGATTGGGGCACAGATACGCAGTATTTT
TRBJ1-5 - - TRBV6-6 CASKVGSGHTQHF TGTGCCAGCAAAGTAGGTAGCGGGCATACGCAGCATTTT
TRBJ1-1 - many TRBV6-5 CASRALTGPDRLAEAFF TGTGCCAGCAGGGCTCTAACAGGGCCCGACCGTCTCGCTGAAGCTTTCTTT
TRBJ2-5 - many TRBV12-3/TRBV12-4 CASSLTASETQYF TGTGCCAGCAGTTTAACAGCTTCAGAGACCCAGTACTTC
TRBJ2-1 - - TRBV7-9 CASSDPTGYNEQFF TGTGCCAGCAGCGACCCGACAGGCTACAATGAGCAGTTCTTC
TRBJ2-2 - - TRBV5-6 CVSSHGTGAGELFF TGTGTCAGCAGTCATGGCACCGGTGCCGGGGAGCTGTTTTTT
TRBJ2-3 - few TRBV28 CASAASTDTQYF TGTGCCTCCGCGGCTAGCACAGATACGCAGTATTTT
TRBJ2-1 - - TRBV5-4 CASSLASRKISYNEQFF TGTGCCAGCAGCTTGGCGTCTAGAAAGATTTCCTACAATGAGCAGTTCTTC
TRBJ2-7 TRBD2 many TRBV11-1 CASSYSGRPYEQYF TGTGCCAGCAGCTATAGCGGGAGGCCTTACGAGCAGTACTTC
TRBJ2-2 - - TRBV29-1 CNVVLAGAGELFF TGCAACGTTGTCCTAGCTGGAGCCGGGGAGCTGTTTTTT
TRBJ2-5 TRBD2 - TRBV29-1 CSVGGGRAVETQDF TGCAGCGTTGGGGGGGGGAGGGCCGTCGAGACCCAGGACTTC
TRBJ2-5 - many TRBV4-1 CASSQGLVVGETQYF TGCGCCAGCAGCCAAGGTCTGGTTGTAGGAGAGACCCAGTACTTC
TRBJ2-5 - once TRBV29-1 CSGMESGETQYF TGCAGCGGTATGGAAAGTGGAGAGACCCAGTACTTC
TRBJ2-1 - - TRBV11-2 CASSLRFGASVQGFYNEQFF TGTGCCAGCAGCTTAAGGTTCGGGGCTAGCGTACAGGGCTTCTACAATGAGCAGTTCTTC
TRBJ1-2 - - TRBV28 CASNIGPPWDGYTF TGTGCCAGCAACATAGGACCGCCGTGGGATGGCTACACCTTC
TRBJ2-5 TRBD1 - TRBV5-1 CASSPGTGVETQYF TGCGCCAGCAGCCCCGGGACAGGGGTGGAGACCCAGTACTTC
TRBJ2-7 TRBD2 - TRBV7-9 CASSAGRELYEQYF TGTGCCAGCAGCGCGGGGCGGGAGCTATACGAGCAGTACTTC
TRBJ1-3 - - TRBV11-2 CASSYGPSSSTIYF TGTGCCAGCAGTTACGGCCCTTCGTCAAGCACCATATATTTT
TRBJ2-3 TRBD2 once TRBV25-1 CASSAAGGPKTQYF TGTGCCAGCAGTGCGGCGGGAGGGCCGAAAACGCAGTATTTT
TRBJ1-2 TRBD1 many TRBV29-1 CSVERGTVANYGYTF TGCAGCGTTGAAAGGGGGACAGTAGCTAACTATGGCTACACCTTC
TRBJ2-1 - - TRBV7-8 CASSLAPGMSYNEQFF TGTGCCAGCAGCTTAGCGCCGGGGATGAGTTACAATGAGCAGTTCTTC
TRBJ1-1 - few TRBV7-8 CASSLDYSMNTEAFF TGTGCCAGCAGCTTAGATTACTCCATGAACACTGAAGCTTTCTTT
TRBJ2-1 - few TRBV6-6 CASSSLNVGVYNEQFF TGTGCCAGCAGTTCCCTTAATGTAGGGGTGTACAATGAGCAGTTCTTC
TRBJ1-2 - few TRBV29-1 CSVELGSADGYTF TGCAGCGTTGAATTAGGGTCGGCGGATGGCTACACCTTC
TRBJ1-5 - - TRBV19 CASNNPGVIDQPQHF TGTGCCAGTAATAACCCGGGGGTGATCGATCAGCCCCAGCATTTT